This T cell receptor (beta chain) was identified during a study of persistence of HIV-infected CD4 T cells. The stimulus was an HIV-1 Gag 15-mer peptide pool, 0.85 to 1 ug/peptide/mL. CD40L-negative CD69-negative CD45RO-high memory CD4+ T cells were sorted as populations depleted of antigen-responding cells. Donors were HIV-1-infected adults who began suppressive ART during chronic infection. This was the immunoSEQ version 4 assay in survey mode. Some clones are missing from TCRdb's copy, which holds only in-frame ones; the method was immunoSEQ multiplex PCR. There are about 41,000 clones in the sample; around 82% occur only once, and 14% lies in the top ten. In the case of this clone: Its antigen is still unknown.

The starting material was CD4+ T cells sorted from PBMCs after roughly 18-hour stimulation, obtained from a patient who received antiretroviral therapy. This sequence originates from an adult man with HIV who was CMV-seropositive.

CDR3 residues: CASSYSTGHLPEQYF. In nucleotides, the CDR3 is TGTGCCAGCAGTTACTCGACGGGACACTTACCCGAGCAGTACTTC. The chain has TRBV6-5 and TRBJ2-7; D perhaps matches TRBD1 (6 bases). This CDR3 region has 15 residues. Germline-derived CDR1 and CDR2 are MNHEY and SVGAGI. V shed 0 bases and J shed 6 bases, with 15 bases lying between them.